Shown below are 5 T cell receptor beta chains from a single sample sequenced in a study of cytomegalovirus exposure and HLA in healthy donors. 13 Jbeta primers and 60 Vbeta primers were used for the PCR. The table came from immunoSEQ multiplex PCR; TCRdb's copy has only in-frame clones and leaves some out. Of hundreds of thousands of clones in the sample, around 80% were seen once. Material: PBMCs. Receptor source: a male donor in good health and CMV-seronegative.

The chain joins TRBV7-9 to TRBJ2-2; 11 bases match TRBD2. The CDR3 totals 16 residues. V lost 5 bases, J lost 4 bases, and 6 bases stayed unmatched. Looked up from germline, CDR1 is SEHNR and CDR2 is FQNEAQ (reference sequence). CDR3 in DNA: TGTGCCAGCAGCCATACTAGCGGGAGTGGCACCGGGGAGCTGTTTTTT. It is translated as CASSHTSGSGTGELFF.

This clone was seen a few times. The chain joins TRBV9 to TRBJ1-5; the match to TRBD1 covers 9 bases. Germline trimming cut 0 bases from V and 5 bases from J; bases unmatched to any gene: 6. Germline values: CDR1 SGDLS, CDR2 YYNGEE. The CDR3 runs 16 residues. The CDR3 DNA is TGTGCCAGCAGCGTAGGGGACAGGGCTTTAGATCAGCCCCAGCATTTT. Translating gives CASSVGDRALDQPQHF. The entire variable domain, with the rest obtained from reference TRBV9 and TRBJ1-5, is as follows: DSGVTQTPKHLITATGQRVTLRCSPRSGDLSVYWYQQSLDQGLQFLIQYYNGEERAKGNILERFSAQQFPDLHSELNLSSLELGDSALYFCASSVGDRALDQPQHFGDGTRLSIL.

This sequence joins TRBV27 and TRBJ1-2, with a possible D match to TRBD1 (5 bases). Germline assignment: CDR1 MNHEY and CDR2 SMNVEV (reference sequence). The V and J ends lost 0 bases and 7 bases respectively, with 15 bases between them. The CDR3 length is 15 residues. CDR3 sequence (DNA): TGTGCCAGCAGTTTATCGTCCAGGGACTCAGGTGGCTACACCTTC. Protein: CASSLSSRDSGGYTF.

This chain uses TRBV5-1 with TRBJ1-2, with TRBD1 matching over 9 bases. The CDR3 is made up of 15 amino acids. The V and J ends lost 4 bases and 7 bases, in that order; junction bases with no gene match: 11. The germline V gene encodes CDR1 SGHRS and CDR2 YFSETQ. This chain's CDR3 is CASSARQGGGPGYTF. The DNA for the CDR3 is TGCGCCAGCAGCGCCAGACAGGGGGGAGGACCTGGCTACACCTTC. Variable domain in full (rest from reference TRBV5-1 and TRBJ1-2): KAGVTQTPRYLIKTRGQQVTLSCSPISGHRSVSWYQQTPGQGLQFLFEYFSETQRNKGNFPGRFSGRQFSNSRSEMNVSTLELGDSALYLCASSARQGGGPGYTFGSGTRLTVV.

V usage is TRBV5-1 and J usage is TRBJ2-5; no reliable D call. The CDR3 contains 16 residues. The germline V and J ends were trimmed by 5 bases and 0 bases, with 17 bases remaining between them. Germline CDR1 reads SGHRS; CDR2 reads YFSETQ. The CDR3 loop reads CASSLLRGPYQETQYF. The CDR3 nucleotides are TGCGCCAGCAGTCTCCTTCGCGGCCCGTACCAAGAGACCCAGTACTTC.